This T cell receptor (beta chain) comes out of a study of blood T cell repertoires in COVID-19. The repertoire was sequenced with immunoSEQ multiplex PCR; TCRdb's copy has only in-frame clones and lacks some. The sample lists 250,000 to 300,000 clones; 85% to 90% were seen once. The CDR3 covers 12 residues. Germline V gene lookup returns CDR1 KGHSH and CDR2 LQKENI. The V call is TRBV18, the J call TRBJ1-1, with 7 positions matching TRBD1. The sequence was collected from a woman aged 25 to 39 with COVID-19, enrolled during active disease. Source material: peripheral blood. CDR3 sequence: CAGGALNTEAFF. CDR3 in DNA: TGTGCAGGGGGCGCGCTAAACACTGAAGCTTTCTTT.